Sequencing of this TCR beta chain was carried out in a study of radiotherapy plus CTLA-4 blockade in lung cancer. Turning to the study itself: Objective response rate was 15% to 20%; disease control rate, 31%.

About this clone itself: What it binds is unknown.

Alongside CTLA-4 blockade with ipilimumab, patients with chemo-refractory metastatic non-small-cell lung cancer received focal radiation. Assay used: immunoSEQ multiplex PCR; TCRdb lists only in-frame clones, some missing. The sample consists of 40,000 to 50,000 clones, 75% to 85% of them appearing once. Study-wide results and caveats: Interferon-beta and early blood T cell clone dynamics reportedly predicted response best. Expansion in blood of tumor-derived TCR clones was seen after radiotherapy plus ipilimumab.

CDR1 and CDR2 (germline): SNHLY, FYNNEI. There are 18 residues in the CDR3. Trimming removed 3 bases from V and 4 bases from J, with 24 bases in between. The sequenced sample was peripheral blood, obtained from a patient treated with radiotherapy plus ipilimumab. This chain joins TRBV2 and TRBJ1-2, with unresolved D. The sequence came from a human donor with non-small cell lung cancer who had stable disease on radiotherapy plus ipilimumab. CDR3 sequence: CASSDPLINSKGGYGYTF. The CDR3 bases are TGTGCCAGCAGTGACCCCTTAATCAATTCGAAAGGCGGCTATGGCTACACCTTC.